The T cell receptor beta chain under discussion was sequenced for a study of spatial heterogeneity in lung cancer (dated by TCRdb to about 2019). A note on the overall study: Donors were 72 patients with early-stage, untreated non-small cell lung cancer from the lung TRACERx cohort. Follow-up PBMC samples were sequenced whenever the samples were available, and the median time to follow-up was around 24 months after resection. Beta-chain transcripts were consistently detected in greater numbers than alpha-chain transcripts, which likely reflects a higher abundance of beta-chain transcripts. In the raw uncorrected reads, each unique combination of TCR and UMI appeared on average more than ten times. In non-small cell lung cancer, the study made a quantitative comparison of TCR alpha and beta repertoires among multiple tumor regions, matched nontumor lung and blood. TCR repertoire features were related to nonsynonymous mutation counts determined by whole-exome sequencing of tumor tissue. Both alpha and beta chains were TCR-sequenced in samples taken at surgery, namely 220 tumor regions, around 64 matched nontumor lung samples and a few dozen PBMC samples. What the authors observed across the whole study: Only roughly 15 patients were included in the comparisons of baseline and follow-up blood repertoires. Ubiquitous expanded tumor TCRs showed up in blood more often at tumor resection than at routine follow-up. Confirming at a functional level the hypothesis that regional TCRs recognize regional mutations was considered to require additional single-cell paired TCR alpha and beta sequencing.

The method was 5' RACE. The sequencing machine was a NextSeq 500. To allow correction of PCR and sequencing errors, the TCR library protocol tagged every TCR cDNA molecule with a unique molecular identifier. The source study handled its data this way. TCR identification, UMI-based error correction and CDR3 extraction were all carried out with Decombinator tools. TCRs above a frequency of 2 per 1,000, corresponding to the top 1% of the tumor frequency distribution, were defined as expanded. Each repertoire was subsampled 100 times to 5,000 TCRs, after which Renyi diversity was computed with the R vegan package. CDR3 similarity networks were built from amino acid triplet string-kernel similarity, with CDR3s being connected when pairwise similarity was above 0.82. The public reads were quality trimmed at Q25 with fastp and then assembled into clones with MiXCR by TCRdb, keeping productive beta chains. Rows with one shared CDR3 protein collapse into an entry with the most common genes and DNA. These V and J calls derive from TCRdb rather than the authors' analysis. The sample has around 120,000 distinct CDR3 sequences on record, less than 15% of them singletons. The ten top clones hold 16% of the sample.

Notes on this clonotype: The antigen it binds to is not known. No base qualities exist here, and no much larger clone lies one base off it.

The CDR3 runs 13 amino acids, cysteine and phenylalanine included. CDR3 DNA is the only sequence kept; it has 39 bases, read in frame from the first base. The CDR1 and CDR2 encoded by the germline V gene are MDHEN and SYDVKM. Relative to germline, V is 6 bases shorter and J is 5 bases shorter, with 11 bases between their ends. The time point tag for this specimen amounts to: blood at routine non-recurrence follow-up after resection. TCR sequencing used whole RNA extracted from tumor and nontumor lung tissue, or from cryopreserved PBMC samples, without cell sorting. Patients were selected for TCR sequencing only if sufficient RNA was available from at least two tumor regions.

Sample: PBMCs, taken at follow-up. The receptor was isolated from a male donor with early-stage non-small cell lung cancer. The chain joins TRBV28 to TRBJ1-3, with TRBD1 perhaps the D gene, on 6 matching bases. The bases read TGTGCCAGCAGGGGACGGGGGCGAAACACCATATATTTT. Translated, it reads CASRGRGRNTIYF.